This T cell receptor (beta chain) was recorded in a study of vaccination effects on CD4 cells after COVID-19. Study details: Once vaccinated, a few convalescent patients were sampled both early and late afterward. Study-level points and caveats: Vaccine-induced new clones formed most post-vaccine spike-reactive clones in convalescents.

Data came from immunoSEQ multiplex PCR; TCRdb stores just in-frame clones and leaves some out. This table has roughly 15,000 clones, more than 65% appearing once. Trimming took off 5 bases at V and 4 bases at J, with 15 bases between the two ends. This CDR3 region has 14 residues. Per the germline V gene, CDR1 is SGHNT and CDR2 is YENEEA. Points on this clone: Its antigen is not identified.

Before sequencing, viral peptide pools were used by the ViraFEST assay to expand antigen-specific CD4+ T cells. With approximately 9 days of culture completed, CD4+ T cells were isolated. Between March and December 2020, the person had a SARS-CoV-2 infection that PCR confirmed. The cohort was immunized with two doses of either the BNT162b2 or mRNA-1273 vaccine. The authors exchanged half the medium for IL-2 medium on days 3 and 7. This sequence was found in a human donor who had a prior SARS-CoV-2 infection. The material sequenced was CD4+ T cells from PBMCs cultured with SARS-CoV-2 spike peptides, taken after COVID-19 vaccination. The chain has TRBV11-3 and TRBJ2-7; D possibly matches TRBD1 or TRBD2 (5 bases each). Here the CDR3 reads CASSPRRGRYEQYF. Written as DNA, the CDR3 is TGTGCCAGCAGCCCCCGCCGGGGCCGGTACGAGCAGTACTTC.